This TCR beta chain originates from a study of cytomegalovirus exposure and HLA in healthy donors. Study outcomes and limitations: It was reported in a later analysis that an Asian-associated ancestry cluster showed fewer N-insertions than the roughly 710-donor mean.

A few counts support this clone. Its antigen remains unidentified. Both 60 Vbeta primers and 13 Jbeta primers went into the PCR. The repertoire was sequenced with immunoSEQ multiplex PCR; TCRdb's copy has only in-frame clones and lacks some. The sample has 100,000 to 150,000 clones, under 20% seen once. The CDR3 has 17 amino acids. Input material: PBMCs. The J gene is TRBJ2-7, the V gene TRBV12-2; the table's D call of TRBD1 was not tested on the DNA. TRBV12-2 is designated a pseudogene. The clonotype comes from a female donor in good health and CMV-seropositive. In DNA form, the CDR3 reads TGTGCAAGTCGCTTAGAAGCCCCGACAGGGCTCGGCTTCGAGCAGTACTTC. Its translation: CASRLEAPTGLGFEQYF.